The 26 T cell receptor beta chains below were found in one sample sequenced in a study of blood T cell repertoires in COVID-19. Repertoires were generated with immunoSEQ multiplex PCR, while TCRdb's copy carries only in-frame clones and drops some. The data show more than 85,000 clones, approximately 84% seen once. The sequenced material came from peripheral blood. These TCRs come from a man aged 70-80 years with acute or convalescent COVID-19.

J is TRBJ1-3 and V is TRBV11-2; no reliable D call. Germline loops: CDR1 SGHAT, CDR2 FQNNGV. The V and J ends lost 7 bases and 0 bases respectively, with 13 bases between them. The CDR3 length is 15 residues. As DNA, the CDR3 is TGTGCCAGCACCATAACACCCCTCTCTGGAAACACCATATATTTT. Its protein product is CASTITPLSGNTIYF.

The V and J genes are TRBV6-2 or TRBV6-3 and TRBJ1-5; 8 nucleotides line up with TRBD1. Germline V gene sequence: CDR1 MNHEY, CDR2 SVGEGT. The trim removed 5 bases at V and 2 bases at J, leaving 2 bases unmatched. The CDR3 length is 14 residues. The CDR3 sequence is CASSTQGGNQPQHF. The CDR3 bases are TGTGCCAGCAGTACACAGGGGGGCAATCAGCCCCAGCATTTT.

This clone appeared once. The junction and the germline gene differ at one end; a read error may be behind it. V is TRBV15 and J is TRBJ2-7; TRBD2 agrees at 7 bases. This CDR3 has 14 amino acids. The germline V gene encodes CDR1 LNHNV and CDR2 YYDKDF (reference sequence). CDR3 sequence reads: CATSRDGGGDEQYF. As DNA, the CDR3 is TGTGCCACCAGTAGAGACGGGGGAGGGGACGAGCAGTACTTC.

This clone has just a few counts. V gene TRBV7-2 combines with J gene TRBJ2-1; 7 bases are a match to TRBD2. There are 16 residues in the CDR3. Germline V gene data show CDR1 as SGHTA and CDR2 as FQGNSA. V was clipped by 5 bases and J by 0 bases; unmatched bases: 7. The CDR3 protein is CASSRASGTSYNEQFF. CDR3 nucleotides: TGTGCCAGCAGCCGGGCAAGCGGGACCTCCTACAATGAGCAGTTCTTC.

The CDR3 DNA is TGTGCCAGCAGCGACGACAGGGGGCCCTATGGCTACACCTTC. Its protein is CASSDDRGPYGYTF. The V call is TRBV6-2 or TRBV6-3, the J call TRBJ1-2, with 10 bases fitting TRBD1. CDR3 size: 14 residues. The J segment lost 4 bases and the V segment lost 6 bases, leaving 5 bases of the junction unmatched. The V gene's germline CDR1 is MNHEY and CDR2 SVGEGT.

This chain's CDR3 is CASSSDIEYQPQHF. CDR3 sequence (DNA): TGTGCCAGCAGTTCGGACATAGAATATCAGCCCCAGCATTTT. The rearrangement links TRBV6-2 or TRBV6-3 to TRBJ1-5, with a weak D call TRBD1 (5 bases). The ends were cut back, 4 bases at V and 5 bases at J, with 12 bases in the middle. The CDR3 totals 14 residues. CDR1 and CDR2 from the germline V gene are MNHEY and SVGEGT.

J is TRBJ1-5 and V is TRBV5-8; D possibly corresponds to TRBD1 (5 bases). V was clipped by 5 bases and J by 6 bases, with 18 bases between them. The CDR3 extends over 15 amino acids. Per the germline V gene, CDR1 is SGHTS and CDR2 is YDEGEE. The CDR3 coding sequence is TGTGCCAGCAGATCCGAACCGTTCGGGGGTCAGCCCCAGCATTTT. Translation gives CASRSEPFGGQPQHF.

This clone was detected once. V and J are TRBV5-1 and TRBJ1-1; D remains unclear. The CDR3 is 16 residues long. V shed 0 bases and J shed 3 bases, with 15 bases lying between them. The germline CDR1 and CDR2 sequences are SGHRS and YFSETQ. CDR3: CASSLGSSQLYTEAFF. The CDR3 coding sequence is TGCGCCAGCAGCTTGGGAAGTTCTCAACTCTACACTGAAGCTTTCTTT.

V usage is TRBV5-6 and J usage is TRBJ2-1; TRBD1 is a possible D gene (5 bases). The germline V gene has CDR1 SGHDT and CDR2 YYEEEE. This CDR3 region has 16 residues. V was clipped by 0 bases and J by 7 bases, with 17 bases between them. Written as DNA, the CDR3 is TGTGCCAGCAGCTTGGACTTCTGGGGCCTTGGGAATGAGCAGTTCTTC. Its protein is CASSLDFWGLGNEQFF.

This chain joins TRBV2 and TRBJ2-3; a weak D match, TRBD2 (5 bases). CDR1 SNHLY and CDR2 FYNNEI come from the germline V gene. The CDR3 has 14 residues. V dropped 5 bases and J dropped 11 bases, with 20 bases sitting between them. The CDR3 DNA is TGTGCCAGCAGTACCGGGCTCCTAGAGGCGGGGCAGTATTTT. As protein: CASSTGLLEAGQYF.

This clone came up a few times. This sequence joins TRBV9 and TRBJ1-1, with D uncertain. The germline V gene encodes CDR1 SGDLS and CDR2 YYNGEE. The CDR3 contains 13 residues. V lost 6 bases and J 4 bases, leaving 13 bases between the germline ends. The CDR3 here is CASTFDGGTEAFF. The CDR3 coding sequence is TGTGCCAGCACCTTCGACGGAGGCACTGAAGCTTTCTTT.

J is TRBJ1-4 and V is TRBV28; 8 bases align to TRBD1. V dropped 6 bases and J dropped 8; count of bases not matched to a gene: 11. Germline CDR1 reads MDHEN; CDR2 reads SYDVKM. The length of the CDR3 is 15 residues. In DNA form, the CDR3 reads TGTGCCAGCAGAGCGGACAGGGTCGTTAGGGAAAAACTGTTTTTT. Its translation: CASRADRVVREKLFF.

The chain couples TRBV7-9 to TRBJ2-5; the match to TRBD1 covers 10 bases. Germline V CDR1 and CDR2: SEHNR, FQNEAQ (reference sequence). V shed 4 bases, J shed 5 bases, and the junction held 4 bases outside the gene matches. This CDR3 is built from 14 residues. DNA for the CDR3: TGTGCCAGCAGCTGGGACAGGGGTTTTGAGACCCAGTACTTC. Translation: CASSWDRGFETQYF.

This clone occurred many times. This chain uses TRBV25-1 with TRBJ1-6; D perhaps matches TRBD1 (6 bases). This CDR3 comprises 14 residues. V dropped 7 bases and J dropped 7 bases, with 14 bases sitting between them. Germline CDR1 and CDR2: MGHDK and SYGVNS. The CDR3 sequence is CASNRAGGNSPLHF. The CDR3 region has the DNA TGTGCCAGCAACAGGGCAGGCGGCAATTCACCCCTCCACTTT.

This clone showed up just once. The CDR3 sequence: CASSPGTGGSDEQYF. CDR3 DNA sequence: TGCGCCAGCAGCCCAGGGACAGGGGGCTCGGACGAGCAGTACTTC. J is TRBJ2-7 and V is TRBV5-1; TRBD1 agrees at 12 bases. Looked up from germline, CDR1 is SGHRS and CDR2 is YFSETQ. V shed 4 bases, J shed 5 bases, and the junction held 7 bases outside the gene matches. CDR3 size: 15 residues.

The gene calls are TRBV5-4 and TRBJ1-2, with 10 bases fitting TRBD1. V dropped 4 bases and J dropped 4; count of bases not matched to a gene: 7. The CDR3 is 15 residues long. Per germline, CDR1 SGHNT and CDR2 YYREEE (reference sequence). CDR3 in DNA: TGTGCCAGCAGCCACACCCGGACAGGGGGCTATGGCTACACCTTC. Protein: CASSHTRTGGYGYTF.

The chain employs TRBV5-5 and TRBJ2-1, with TRBD2 matching over 15 bases. The ends lost 4 bases at V and 9 bases at J; junction bases unmatched: 8. Germline V gene lookup returns CDR1 SGHKS and CDR2 YYEKEE (reference sequence). The CDR3 is made up of 16 amino acids. The CDR3 protein is CASSLRTSGGAAEQFF. CDR3 nucleotide sequence: TGTGCCAGCAGCCTACGGACTAGCGGGGGGGCGGCTGAGCAGTTCTTC. Full variable domain (remainder filled in from reference TRBV5-5 and TRBJ2-1): DAGVTQSPTHLIKTRGQQVTLRCSPISGHKSVSWYQQVLGQGPQFIFQYYEKEERGRGNFPDRFSARQFPNYSSELNVNALLLGDSALYLCASSLRTSGGAAEQFFGPGTRLTVL.

The chain carries TRBV27 and TRBJ2-3; maybe TRBD2 (6 bases). This CDR3 is 16 amino acids long. V was shortened by 6 bases and J by 2 bases, with 18 bases between the two germline ends. CDR1 and CDR2 (germline): MNHEY, SMNVEV (reference sequence). The CDR3 nucleotides read TGTGCCAGCAGACTAAACGCGGGACTTACCACAGATACGCAGTATTTT. It is translated as CASRLNAGLTTDTQYF.

The chain carries TRBV3-1 (or the pseudogene TRBV3-2) and TRBJ1-4; 7 positions match TRBD1. This CDR3 contains 19 residues. V was clipped by 1 base and J by 8 bases; unmatched bases: 19. CDR1 and CDR2 (germline): LGHDT, YNNKEL (reference sequence). This chain's CDR3 is CASSQVSGGQPRAVEKLFF. The CDR3 DNA sequence: TGTGCCAGCAGCCAAGTATCCGGGGGACAGCCAAGGGCAGTGGAAAAACTGTTTTTT.

The rearrangement links TRBV7-9 to TRBJ1-4; D not resolved. V was trimmed by 5 bases and J by 0 bases, leaving 4 bases between them. Germline values: CDR1 SEHNR, CDR2 FQNEAQ (reference sequence). This CDR3 region has 13 residues. This CDR3 is CASSRATNEKLFF. The CDR3 nucleotides are TGTGCCAGCAGCCGCGCAACTAATGAAAAACTGTTTTTT. Full variable domain (outside the CDR3, taken from reference TRBV7-9 and TRBJ1-4): DTGVSQNPRHKITKRGQNVTFRCDPISEHNRLYWYRQTLGQGPEFLTYFQNEAQLEKSRLLSDRFSAERPKGSFSTLEIQRTEQGDSAMYLCASSRATNEKLFFGSGTQLSVL.

This sequence joins TRBV5-1 and TRBJ2-2; the match to TRBD1 covers 7 bases. V lost 4 bases, J lost 3 bases, and 3 bases stayed unmatched. This CDR3 region has 14 residues. The germline V gene encodes CDR1 SGHRS and CDR2 YFSETQ. In DNA, the CDR3 is TGCGCCAGCAGCCTCGACAGGGACACCGGGGAGCTGTTTTTT. Translating it yields CASSLDRDTGELFF.

The rearrangement joins TRBV2 to TRBJ2-7; a possible D gene is TRBD1 (6 bases). V was trimmed by 7 bases and J by 0 bases, leaving 10 bases between them. The germline V gene encodes CDR1 SNHLY and CDR2 FYNNEI. The CDR3 contains 13 residues. The CDR3 here is CASTTGSSYEQYF. In DNA, the CDR3 is TGTGCCAGCACGACAGGCAGCTCCTACGAGCAGTACTTC.

The V gene is TRBV9, the J gene TRBJ1-6, with 9 bases lining up with TRBD1. Losses at the gene ends were 0 bases for V and 9 bases for J; bases not matched to a gene: 7. There are 16 residues in the CDR3. Germline V lookup: CDR1 SGDLS, CDR2 YYNGEE. CDR3 sequence reads: CASSVDPGTGTSPLHF. DNA for the CDR3: TGTGCCAGCAGCGTAGACCCCGGGACAGGGACTTCACCCCTCCACTTT.

The V call is TRBV6-5, the J call TRBJ1-5, with D perhaps TRBD1 (5 bases). Germline loops: CDR1 MNHEY, CDR2 SVGAGI. Trimming removed 0 bases from V and 5 bases from J, with 14 bases in between. This CDR3 has 16 residues. This CDR3 reads CASSYSDPGLHQPQHF. The CDR3 DNA reads TGTGCCAGCAGTTACTCAGATCCAGGGCTTCATCAGCCCCAGCATTTT.

V and J are TRBV18 and TRBJ2-1; 9 bases agree with TRBD1. The CDR3 length is 16 residues. Looked up from germline, CDR1 is KGHSH and CDR2 is LQKENI. Unmatched junction bases numbered 6, after V lost 0 bases and J lost 6 bases. The DNA of the CDR3 is TGTGCCAGCTCACCACCGAAGACAGGGGGATCCAATGAGCAGTTCTTC. Translation: CASSPPKTGGSNEQFF. The variable domain in full, with the rest retrieved from reference TRBV18 and TRBJ2-1, is NAGVMQNPRHLVRRRGQEARLRCSPMKGHSHVYWYRQLPEEGLKFMVYLQKENIIDESGMPKERFSAEFPKEGPSILRIQQVVRGDSAAYFCASSPPKTGGSNEQFFGPGTRLTVL.

This clone was counted only a few times. This chain uses TRBV27 with TRBJ1-2; a possible D gene is TRBD1 (6 bases). Trimming left V 2 bases short and J 3 bases short, with 10 bases between. CDR1 and CDR2 from the germline V gene are MNHEY and SMNVEV (reference sequence). The CDR3 runs to 14 residues. CDR3 coding DNA: TGTGCCAGCAGTTTAAACAGGGCACACTATGGCTACACCTTC. This gives the protein CASSLNRAHYGYTF.